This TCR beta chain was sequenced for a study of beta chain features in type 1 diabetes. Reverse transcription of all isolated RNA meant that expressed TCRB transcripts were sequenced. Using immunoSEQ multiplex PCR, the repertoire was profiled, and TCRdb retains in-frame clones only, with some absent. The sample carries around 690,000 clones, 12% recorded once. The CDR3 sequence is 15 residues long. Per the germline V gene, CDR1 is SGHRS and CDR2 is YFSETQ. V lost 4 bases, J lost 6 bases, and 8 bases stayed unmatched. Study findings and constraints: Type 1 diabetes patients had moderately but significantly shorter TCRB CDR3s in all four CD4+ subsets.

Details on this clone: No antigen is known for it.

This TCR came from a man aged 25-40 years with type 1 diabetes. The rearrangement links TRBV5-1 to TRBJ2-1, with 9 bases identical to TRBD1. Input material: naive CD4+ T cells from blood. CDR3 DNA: TGCGCCAGCAGCATTACAGGGGGCTCTGGCAATGAGCAGTTCTTC. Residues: CASSITGGSGNEQFF.